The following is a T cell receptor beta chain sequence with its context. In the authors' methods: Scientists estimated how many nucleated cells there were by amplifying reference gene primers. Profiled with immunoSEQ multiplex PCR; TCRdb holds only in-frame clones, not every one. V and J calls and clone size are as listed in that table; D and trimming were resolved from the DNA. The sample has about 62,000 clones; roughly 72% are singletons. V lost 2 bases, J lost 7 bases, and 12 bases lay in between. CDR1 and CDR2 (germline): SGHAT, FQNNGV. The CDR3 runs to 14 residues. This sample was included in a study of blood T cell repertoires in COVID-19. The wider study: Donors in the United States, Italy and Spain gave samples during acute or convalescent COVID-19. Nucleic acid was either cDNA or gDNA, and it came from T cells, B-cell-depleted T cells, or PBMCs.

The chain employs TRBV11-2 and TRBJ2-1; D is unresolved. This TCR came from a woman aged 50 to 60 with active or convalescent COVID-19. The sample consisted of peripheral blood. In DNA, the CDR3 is TGTGCCAGCAGCTTAATACCCCAGTCGAATGAGCAGTTCTTC. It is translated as CASSLIPQSNEQFF. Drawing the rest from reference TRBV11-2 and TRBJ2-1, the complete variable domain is EAGVAQSPRYKIIEKRQSVAFWCNPISGHATLYWYQQILGQGPKLLIQFQNNGVVDDSQLPKDRFSAERLKGVDSTLKIQPAKLEDSAVYLCASSLIPQSNEQFFGPGTRLTVL.